This TCR beta chain was retrieved from a study of regulatory T cells in long-lasting Graves disease. Construction of TCR beta libraries relied on iRepertoire HTBI primers and on Arm-PCR targeting CDR3 regions. Each CDR3 protein is one row after TCRdb ran MiXCR on the multiplex PCR reads. This repertoire shows almost 350,000 distinct CDR3 sequences, around a fifth found once; its top ten account for 29%. Documented time point: persistent/refractory GD, antithyroid drugs over 5 years with positive TRAb. The TCR library was made from RNA extracted from PBMCs. Graves' disease was diagnosed by American Thyroid Association guidelines. From an endocrinology department in Xi'an, China, came the patients. The V gene lost 0 bases and the J gene lost 7 bases, with 13 bases spanning the gap. The CDR3 is 15 amino acids. Germline values: CDR1 SGHTA, CDR2 FQGNSA. Notes on the study in general: Between persistent patients, more than 2,500 public clonotypes were shared, exceeding the roughly 1,000 shared between new patients. Segments TRBV28, TRBJ1-2 and TRBJ2-5 showed preferential usage in persistent disease.

There are a few counts of this clonotype. Antigen specificity is unknown. A much larger clone is a single base away; this may be a read error. The sample in question was peripheral blood mononuclear cells (PBMCs), obtained when the disease was refractory, from a patient treated with antithyroid drugs. The rearrangement links TRBV7-2 to TRBJ1-5; D is perhaps TRBD1 (5 bases). The sequence was collected from a female donor with Graves disease. This CDR3 reads CASSLAGGGWQPQHF. CDR3 coding DNA: TGTGCCAGCAGCTTAGCGGGTGGGGGGTGGCAGCCCCAGCATTTT.